The T cell receptor (beta chain) described here comes from a study of blood T cells in healthy people across ages. General study points: Measured against age, TCR beta diversity per million T cells decreased in a roughly linear manner.

Primed by a sample-barcoded 5' primer and a J-beta primer mix, a second PCR proceeded for about 6 to 12 cycles. Each of the cDNA molecules was tagged by a template-switch adaptor with 12 random nucleotides. MiXCR, run by TCRdb on the 5' RACE reads, gives a single entry per CDR3 protein. The table lists about 730,000 distinct CDR3 sequences, roughly 45% of them singletons. Comment on this clonotype: Its antigen is unidentified.

Caucasian, healthy and from Russia, the donors were aged between 6 and 90. Per-sample yields of isolated PBMCs were at least 6 million. The germline V gene has CDR1 LGHNA and CDR2 YNFKEQ. This CDR3 is 17 amino acids long. V shed 1 base, J shed 2 bases, and the junction held 6 bases outside the gene matches. This sequence originates from a woman in her fifties or sixties in good health. The chain joins TRBV4-2 to TRBJ2-7; TRBD2 aligns across 12 bases. The sequencing input was blood. The CDR3 spells CASSQVSSGRAPYEQYF. In DNA form, the CDR3 reads TGTGCCAGCAGCCAAGTGTCTAGCGGGAGGGCACCCTACGAGCAGTACTTC.